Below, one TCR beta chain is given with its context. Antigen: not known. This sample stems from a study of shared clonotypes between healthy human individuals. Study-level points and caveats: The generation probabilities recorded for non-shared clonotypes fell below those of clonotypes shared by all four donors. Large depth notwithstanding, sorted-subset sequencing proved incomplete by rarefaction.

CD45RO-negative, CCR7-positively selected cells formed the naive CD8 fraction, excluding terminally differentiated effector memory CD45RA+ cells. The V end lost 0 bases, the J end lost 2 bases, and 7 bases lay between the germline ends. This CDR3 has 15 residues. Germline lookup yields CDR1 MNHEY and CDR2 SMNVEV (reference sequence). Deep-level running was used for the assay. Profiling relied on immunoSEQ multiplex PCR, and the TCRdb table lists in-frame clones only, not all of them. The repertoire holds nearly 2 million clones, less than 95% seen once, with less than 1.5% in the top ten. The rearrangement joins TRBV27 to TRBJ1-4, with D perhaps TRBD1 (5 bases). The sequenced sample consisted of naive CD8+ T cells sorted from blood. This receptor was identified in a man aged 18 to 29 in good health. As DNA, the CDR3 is TGTGCCAGCAGTTTATCGGGGGTGACTAATGAAAAACTGTTTTTT. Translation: CASSLSGVTNEKLFF.